This T cell receptor (beta chain) was sequenced for a study of blood T cell repertoires in COVID-19. Study in general: Sites in the United States, Italy and Spain provided acute and convalescent COVID-19 samples. T cells, B-cell-depleted T cells, or PBMCs provided the cDNA or gDNA that served as material.

Only in-frame clones appear in the TCRdb table, and some are missing; sequencing was by immunoSEQ multiplex PCR. The sample consists of 50,000 to 65,000 clones, around 90% of them appearing once. The V gene's germline CDR1 is SGHNT and CDR2 YYREEE (reference sequence). V lost 0 bases and J 0 bases, leaving 4 bases between the germline ends. This CDR3 comprises 13 residues. The V call is TRBV5-4, the J call TRBJ2-7; D gene uncertain. The source of this sequence is a man between 70 and 80 years old with acute or convalescent COVID-19. Specimen: peripheral blood. The CDR3 is CASSLVHSYEQYF. The CDR3 DNA follows: TGTGCCAGCAGCTTGGTACACTCCTACGAGCAGTACTTC. Combining the CDR3 with reference TRBV5-4 and TRBJ2-7 gives the whole variable domain ETGVTQSPTHLIKTRGQQVTLRCSSQSGHNTVSWYQQALGQGPQFIFQYYREEENGRGNFPPRFSGLQFPNYSSELNVNALELDDSALYLCASSLVHSYEQYFGPGTRLTVT.